This T cell receptor (beta chain) was sequenced in a study of blood T cell repertoires in COVID-19. About the study: The United States, Italy and Spain provided the acute and convalescent COVID-19 samples. Sample material is recorded as cDNA or gDNA derived from T cells, B-cell-depleted T cells, or PBMCs.

In the authors' workflow: Estimation of nucleated cell counts relied on the amplification of reference gene primers. Data came from immunoSEQ multiplex PCR; TCRdb stores just in-frame clones and leaves some out. D and trimming come from the DNA, and the V and J calls and clone size come from that table. Altogether about 98,000 clones are present, roughly 89% being singletons, with the ten largest covering more than 1.5%. Seattle's cohort entered during active infection and was followed longitudinally. Looked up from germline, CDR1 is MNHEY and CDR2 is SVGAGI. The CDR3 totals 14 residues. The V gene lost 7 bases and the J gene lost 2 bases, with 14 bases spanning the gap.

Sequencing was performed on peripheral blood. This clonotype originated in a woman in her forties or fifties with COVID-19, enrolled during active disease. The V call is TRBV6-5, the J call TRBJ2-5, with D possibly being TRBD2 (6 bases). The CDR3 region is CASNGGSLQETQYF. CDR3 nucleotides: TGTGCCAGCAATGGGGGGAGCCTACAAGAGACCCAGTACTTC.